This TCR beta chain derives from a study of blood T cell repertoires in COVID-19. Overall study: Acute and convalescent COVID-19 specimens originated in the United States, Italy and Spain. Sample material is recorded as cDNA or gDNA derived from T cells, B-cell-depleted T cells, or PBMCs.

In Seattle, patients joined the study during active infection and were tracked longitudinally. V was trimmed by 5 bases and J by 4 bases, leaving 14 bases between them. This CDR3 spans 13 amino acids. Looked up from germline, CDR1 is GTSNPN and CDR2 is SVGIG (reference sequence). As handled by the study authors: Estimates of nucleated cell counts were drawn from the amplification of reference gene primers. Here immunoSEQ multiplex PCR was the method, and the copy in TCRdb shows in-frame clones only, minus some. The V and J calls and the clone size are those of that table, but D and trimming were determined from the DNA. This table has roughly 390,000 clones, more than 70% appearing once.

The clonotype was recovered from a woman in her twenties or thirties with COVID-19, enrolled during active disease. V and J are TRBV30 and TRBJ1-2, with D maybe TRBD1 (6 bases). Input material: peripheral blood. The CDR3, as DNA: TGTGCCTGGGCCCCAGGGGCGACCTATGGCTACACCTTC. It yields the protein CAWAPGATYGYTF.